The clone carrying this T cell receptor beta chain was seen a single time. The germline V gene encodes CDR1 MGHRA and CDR2 YSYEKL. V was trimmed by 2 bases and J by 1 base, leaving 10 bases between them. The CDR3 loop spans 15 amino acids. The lung tissue was taken at least 3 cm from the tumor in the same resection. This record comes from a study of CD4 T cells in lung cancer. Repertoires were generated with immunoSEQ multiplex PCR, while TCRdb's copy carries only in-frame clones and drops some. Found here are approximately 10,000 clones, over 65% of them singletons; the top ten hold approximately 15%.

V is TRBV4-1 and J is TRBJ2-3; the D is unclear. The sequenced material came from normal lung tissue taken away from the tumor. This clonotype was obtained from a man in his sixties with non-small cell lung cancer. DNA of the CDR3: TGCGCCAGCAGCCAAAGAGGTCTTGGCACAGATACGCAGTATTTT. Its translation is CASSQRGLGTDTQYF.